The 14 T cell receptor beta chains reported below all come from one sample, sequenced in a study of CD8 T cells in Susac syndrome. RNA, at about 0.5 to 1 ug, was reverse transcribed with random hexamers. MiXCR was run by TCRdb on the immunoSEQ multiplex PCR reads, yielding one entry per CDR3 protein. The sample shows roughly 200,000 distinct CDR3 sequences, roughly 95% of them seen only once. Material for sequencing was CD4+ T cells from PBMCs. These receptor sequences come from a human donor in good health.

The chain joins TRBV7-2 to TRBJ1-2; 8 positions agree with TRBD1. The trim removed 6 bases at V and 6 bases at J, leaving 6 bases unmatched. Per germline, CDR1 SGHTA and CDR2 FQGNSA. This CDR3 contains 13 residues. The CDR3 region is CASRGQVGHGYTF. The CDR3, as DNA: TGTGCCAGCAGGGGACAGGTTGGTCATGGCTACACCTTC. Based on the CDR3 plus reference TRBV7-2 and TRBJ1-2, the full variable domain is GAGVSQSPSNKVTEKGKDVELRCDPISGHTALYWYRQSLGQGLEFLIYFQGNSAPDKSGLPSDRFSAERTGGSVSTLTIQRTQQEDSAVYLCASRGQVGHGYTFGSGTRLTVV.

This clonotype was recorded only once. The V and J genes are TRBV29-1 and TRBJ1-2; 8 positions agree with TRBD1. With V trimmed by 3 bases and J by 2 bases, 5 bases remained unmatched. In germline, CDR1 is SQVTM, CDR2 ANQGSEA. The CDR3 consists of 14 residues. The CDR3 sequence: CSVDPTGANYGYTF. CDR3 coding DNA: TGCAGCGTTGATCCGACAGGGGCGAACTATGGCTACACCTTC.

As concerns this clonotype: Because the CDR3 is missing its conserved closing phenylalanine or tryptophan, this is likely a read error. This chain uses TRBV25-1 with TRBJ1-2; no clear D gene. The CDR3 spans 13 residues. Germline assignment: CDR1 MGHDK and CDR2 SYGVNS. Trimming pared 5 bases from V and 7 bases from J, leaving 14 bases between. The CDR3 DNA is TGTGCCAGCAGTCCGGGCTTCTTGGGTGGCTACACCCTC. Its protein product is CASSPGFLGGYTL.

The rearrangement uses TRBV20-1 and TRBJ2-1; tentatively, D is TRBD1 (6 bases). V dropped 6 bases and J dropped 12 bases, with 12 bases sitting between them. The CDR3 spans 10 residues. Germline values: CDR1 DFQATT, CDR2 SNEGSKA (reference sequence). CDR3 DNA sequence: TGCAGTGCATTACTAGGGGGGCAGTTCTTC. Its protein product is CSALLGGQFF.

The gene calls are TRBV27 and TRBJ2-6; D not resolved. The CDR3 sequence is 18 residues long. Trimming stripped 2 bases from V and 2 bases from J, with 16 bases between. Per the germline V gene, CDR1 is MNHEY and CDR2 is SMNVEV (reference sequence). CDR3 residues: CASSLRFHVGAGANVLTF. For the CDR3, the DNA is TGTGCCAGCAGTTTAAGGTTTCATGTTGGGGCTGGGGCCAACGTCCTGACTTTC.

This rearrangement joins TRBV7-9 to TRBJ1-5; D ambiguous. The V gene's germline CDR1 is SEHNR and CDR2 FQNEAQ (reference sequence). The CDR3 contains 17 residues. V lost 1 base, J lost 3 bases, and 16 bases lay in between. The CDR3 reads CASSLVYGRTDNQPQHF. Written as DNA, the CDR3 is TGTGCCAGCAGCTTAGTTTATGGCAGAACAGACAATCAGCCCCAGCATTTT.

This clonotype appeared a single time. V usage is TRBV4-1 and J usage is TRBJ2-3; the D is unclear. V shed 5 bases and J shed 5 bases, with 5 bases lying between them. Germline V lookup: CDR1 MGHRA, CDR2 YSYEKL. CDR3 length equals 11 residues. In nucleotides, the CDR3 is TGCGCCAGCAGCGAAGTAGATACGCAGTATTTT. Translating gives CASSEVDTQYF.

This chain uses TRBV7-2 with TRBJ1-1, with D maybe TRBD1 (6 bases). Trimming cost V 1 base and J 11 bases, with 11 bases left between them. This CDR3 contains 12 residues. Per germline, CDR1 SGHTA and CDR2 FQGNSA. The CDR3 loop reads CASSLVWGRAFF. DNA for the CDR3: TGTGCCAGCAGCTTAGTCTGGGGGCGTGCTTTCTTT.

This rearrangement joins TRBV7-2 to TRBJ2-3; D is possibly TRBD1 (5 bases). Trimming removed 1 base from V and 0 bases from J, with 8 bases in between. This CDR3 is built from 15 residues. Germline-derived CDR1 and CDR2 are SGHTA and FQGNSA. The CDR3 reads CASSLVTDSTDTQYF. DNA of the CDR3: TGTGCCAGCAGCTTAGTGACAGATAGCACAGATACGCAGTATTTT.

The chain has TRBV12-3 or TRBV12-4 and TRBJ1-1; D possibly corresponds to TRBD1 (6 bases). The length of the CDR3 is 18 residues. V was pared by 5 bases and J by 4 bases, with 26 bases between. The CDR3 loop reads CASSPPIYYRDGGTEAFF. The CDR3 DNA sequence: TGTGCCAGCAGTCCCCCGATCTATTACAGGGACGGAGGCACTGAAGCTTTCTTT.

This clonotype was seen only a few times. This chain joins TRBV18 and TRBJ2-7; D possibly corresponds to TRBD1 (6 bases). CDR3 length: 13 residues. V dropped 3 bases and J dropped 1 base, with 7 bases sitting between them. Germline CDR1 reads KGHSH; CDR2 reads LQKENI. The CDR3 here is CASSPDSSYEQYV. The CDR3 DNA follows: TGTGCCAGCTCACCGGACAGTTCCTACGAGCAGTACGTC.

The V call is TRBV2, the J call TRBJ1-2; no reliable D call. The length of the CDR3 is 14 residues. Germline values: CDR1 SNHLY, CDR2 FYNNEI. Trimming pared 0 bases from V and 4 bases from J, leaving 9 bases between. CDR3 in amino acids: CASSEAGMSYGYTF. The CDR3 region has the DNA TGTGCCAGCAGTGAAGCAGGGATGAGCTATGGCTACACCTTC.

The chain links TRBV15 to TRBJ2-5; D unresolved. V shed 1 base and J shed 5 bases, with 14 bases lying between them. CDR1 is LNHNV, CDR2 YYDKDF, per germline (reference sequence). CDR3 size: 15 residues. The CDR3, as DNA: TGTGCCACCAGCAGAGCCGCAAGTCGTGGGGAGACCCAGTACTTC. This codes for CATSRAASRGETQYF.

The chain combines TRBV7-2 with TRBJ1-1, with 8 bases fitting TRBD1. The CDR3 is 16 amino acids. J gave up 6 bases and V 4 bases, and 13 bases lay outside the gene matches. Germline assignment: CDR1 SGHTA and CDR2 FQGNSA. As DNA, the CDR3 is TGTGCCAGCAGCTCAATACACGGACAGGGCGTCGCTGAAGCTTTCTTT. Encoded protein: CASSSIHGQGVAEAFF.